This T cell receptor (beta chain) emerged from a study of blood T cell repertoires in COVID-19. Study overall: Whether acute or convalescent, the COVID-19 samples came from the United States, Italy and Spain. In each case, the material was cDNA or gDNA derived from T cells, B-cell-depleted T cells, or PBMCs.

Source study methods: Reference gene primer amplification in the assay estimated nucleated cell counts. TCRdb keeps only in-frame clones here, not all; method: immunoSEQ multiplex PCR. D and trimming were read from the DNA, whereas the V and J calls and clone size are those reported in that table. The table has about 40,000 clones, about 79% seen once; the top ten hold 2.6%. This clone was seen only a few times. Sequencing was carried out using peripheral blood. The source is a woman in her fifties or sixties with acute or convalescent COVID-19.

The CDR3 DNA is TGTGCCAGCAGCTCGTCGTCCGGGAGAAACAATTCACCCCTCCACTTT. It translates to CASSSSSGRNNSPLHF. The chain is built from TRBV7-8 and TRBJ1-6; no clear D gene. CDR3 length equals 16 residues. With 4 bases removed from V and 7 bases from J, the gap between germline ends came to 17 bases. From germline, CDR1 is SGHVS and CDR2 FQNEAQ.